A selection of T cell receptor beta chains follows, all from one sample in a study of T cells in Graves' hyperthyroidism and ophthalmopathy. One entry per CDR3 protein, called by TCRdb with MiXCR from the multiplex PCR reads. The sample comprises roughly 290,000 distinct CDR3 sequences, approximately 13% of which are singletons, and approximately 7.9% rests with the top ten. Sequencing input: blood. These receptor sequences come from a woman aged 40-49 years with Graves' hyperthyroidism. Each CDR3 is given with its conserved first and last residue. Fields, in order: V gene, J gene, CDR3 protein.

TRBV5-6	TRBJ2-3	CASSLAVSSNLDTQYF
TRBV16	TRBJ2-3	CASSQQDTQYF
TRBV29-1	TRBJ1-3	CSVLHENTIYF
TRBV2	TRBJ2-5	CASRKREGQETQYF
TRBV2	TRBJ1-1	CARDRWDLNTEAFF
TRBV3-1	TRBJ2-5	CASSQIETQYF
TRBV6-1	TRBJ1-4	CASRSVGRNEKLFF
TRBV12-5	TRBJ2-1	CASVLGNEQFF
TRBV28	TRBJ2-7	CASSPLTSGSYEQYF
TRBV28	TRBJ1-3	CASMGTFNSGNTIYF
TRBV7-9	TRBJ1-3	CASSLLGGRNTIYF
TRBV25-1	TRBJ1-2	CASSPTGPRTGYTF
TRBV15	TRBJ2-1	CATSRVGGVDEQFF
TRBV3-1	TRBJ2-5	CASSQNPSETQYF
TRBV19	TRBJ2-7	CASSKVIVLSGTSGAWGSYEQYF